This T cell receptor (beta chain) derives from a study of T cells in Graves' hyperthyroidism and ophthalmopathy. Many counts were recorded for this clonotype. Diagnoses rested on clinical symptoms, serum thyroxine and TRAb, thyroid ultrasound and orbital computed tomography. Template material for amplifying TCR beta CDR3 regions consisted of RNA transcripts. The TCR CDR3 first-round RT-PCR relied on the HTBI primer set. TCRdb independently ran MiXCR on the multiplex PCR reads; one entry per CDR3 protein. The sample gives hundreds of thousands of distinct CDR3 sequences, 14% to 15% of which show up once; around 4.5% is in the top ten. Sequenced material: blood. The TCR was taken from a woman aged 40 to 55 with Graves' ophthalmopathy.

The CDR3 spells CASSSYRQGRETQYF. The CDR3, as DNA: TGTGCCAGCAGTTCCTACCGACAGGGTCGAGAGACCCAGTACTTC. The chain carries TRBV6-5 and TRBJ2-5; 7 nucleotides match TRBD1. With V trimmed by 4 bases and J by 4 bases, 9 bases remained unmatched. The CDR3 consists of 15 residues. CDR1 MNHEY and CDR2 SVGAGI come from the germline V gene.